The present entry profiles one T cell receptor beta chain with its context. It lacks a known antigen. Base quality data are lacking; no much larger clone is found one base away. The source of the sample is a study of CD8+ T cells in alopecia areata (dated by TCRdb to 2016 to 2019). General notes on the study: Treated patients were enrolled in an open-label pilot trial of oral tofacitinib at 5 to 10 mg twice daily for moderate-to-severe alopecia areata. Tofacitinib was given for 6 to 18 months, followed by 6 months of follow-up off drug to assess delayed response and recurrence. The SALT score, which quantifies the percentage of affected scalp surface area, was used to measure disease severity in treated patients. The study used high-throughput TCRbeta sequencing to examine T cell clonal expansion in alopecia areata, in both the C3H/HeJ mouse model and human patients. Human TCRbeta sequencing covered scalp tissue and sorted CD4+ and CD8+ peripheral blood T cells from patchy and totalis/universalis alopecia areata patients and healthy controls. Biopsies were taken from tofacitinib-treated patients at baseline and again at 4 and 24 weeks into treatment, and several of those patients also had a later scalp biopsy. Scalp clonality was compared across normal scalp (n=4), patchy alopecia areata scalp (n=8), and alopecia totalis/universalis scalp (n=8). RNA was obtained with the PAXgene miRNA kit for fixed scalp, the miRNeasy kit for PBMCs, and the RNeasy kit for mouse skin. TCRbeta CDR3 regions were amplified by immunoSEQ multiplex PCR with 35 Vbeta forward and 13 Jbeta reverse primers.

The library came from the immunoSEQ multiplex PCR assay. To provide template for TCR sequencing, every sample had RNA extracted and reverse transcribed into cDNA. SuperScript III was used for first-strand cDNA synthesis, primed with a 2:1 mix of oligo-dT and random hexamers. A synthetic immune receptor repertoire was used to assess amplification bias, and residual bias was removed computationally. The authors' pipeline ran thus. Raw reads were preprocessed for error removal, and CDR3 was defined according to IMGT conventions as running from the conserved cysteine to phenylalanine. Clonality was computed as 1 minus the Shannon entropy, with the entropy normalized by log2 of the number of productive unique TCRs. Whether each scalp clone was CD4 or CD8 was inferred by checking scalp TCRbeta sequences against the CD4 and CD8 repertoires from sorted blood. In TCRdb, the immuneACCESS table is reduced to in-frame sequences with V and J assigned. These tables do not hold every clone; where another copy was compared, an unresolved V gene accounts for under half, and the others remain unexplained. For V, J and clone size, that table is used; D and trimming come from the DNA. The sample profile shows some 200,000 clones; roughly 64% of them were found once. The ten largest account for roughly 12% of the sample.

The CDR3 contains 15 residues, cysteine and phenylalanine counted. Only the CDR3 DNA is retained, 45 bases long and in frame from the first base. CDR1 and CDR2 are drawn from the germline V gene: KGHSH, LQKENI. The V end loses 4 bases and the J end loses 7 bases, and a stretch of 19 bases separates them. This specimen's time point label, interpreted: around 24 weeks on oral tofacitinib. The sample's treatment or condition label, in plain terms: oral pan-JAK inhibitor, 5-10 mg twice daily. Peripheral blood and lesional scalp punch biopsies were obtained from patients with alopecia areata. PBMCs were separated by density centrifugation and stained for CD3, CD4 and CD8, after which CD4+ and CD8+ T cells were sorted on a FACSAria. Summary of the overall study and its limitations: Lesional scalp, especially in alopecia totalis/universalis, showed higher clonality and more expanded CD8+ clones than normal scalp, suggesting antigenic drive. With tofacitinib, both scalp clonality and the number of expanded CD8+ clones among the top 100 scalp clones went down significantly. Many expanded lesional clones were found to persist in scalp and blood during tofacitinib treatment, and relapse after treatment cessation may be partly explained by this persistence. Because the treated cohort was small and had only one nonresponder, larger studies are needed to examine links between baseline CD8+ expansion and response. Scalp TCR repertoire analysis is complicated because resident alphabeta T cells in normal human skin are also sequenced, whereas mouse skin is dominated by gammadelta T cells. TCR sequences shared between patients were less clear than in mice, possibly partly because of HLA diversity in the patient population.

This receptor was identified in a human donor with alopecia areata. This material consisted of CD8+ T cells sorted from blood, taken at week 24, from a patient treated with tofacitinib. The chain is assembled from TRBV18 and TRBJ1-2; a tentative D call is TRBD1 (5 bases match). The DNA is as follows: TGTGCCAGCTCACACAGGACGTCCCGAGACGCTGGCTACACCTTC. This yields the protein CASSHRTSRDAGYTF.